The TCR beta chain described here comes from a study of cytomegalovirus exposure and HLA in healthy donors. General study results and limits: TCR beta V segments were, for the most part, productive about 87% or about 30% of the time in an earlier analysis. The study carried out a later analysis of TCR beta sequences. It associated 15,000 to 20,000 of them with specific HLA alleles at a false discovery rate of 0.05. Near-uniform donor sequencing depth was presumed by presence/absence analyses.

Points on this clone: Its cognate antigen is unknown.

V dropped 3 bases and J dropped 2 bases, with 17 bases sitting between them. The V gene's germline CDR1 is WNHNN and CDR2 SYGVQD (reference sequence). The CDR3 contains 18 residues. Researchers ran the PCR with 60 Vbeta and 13 Jbeta primers. Clones were sequenced by immunoSEQ multiplex PCR, and TCRdb holds only the in-frame ones, with some missing. The sample lists approximately 200,000 clones, about 83% occurring once. The clonotype was recovered from a human donor in good health. Sequenced input: PBMCs. This rearrangement joins TRBV10-1 to TRBJ2-6, with D possibly matching TRBD1 (6 bases). The CDR3 coding sequence is TGCGCCAGCAGTGACATGTGGATGGCAGGGGCTGGGGCCAACGTCCTGACTTTC. It translates to CASSDMWMAGAGANVLTF.